The entry that follows covers one T cell receptor beta chain sequence. Its specificity is not known. The protocol was immunoSEQ multiplex PCR, while the TCRdb copy is restricted to in-frame clones and leaves out a portion. The sample records approximately 8,800 clones, about 81% being singletons. This record comes from a study of OX40 agonist ivuxolimab in advanced cancers. Regarding the study as a whole: Certain nonresponders additionally had low normalized T-cell clonal expansion. Relative to CD4+ cells, CD8+ T cells on average had more expanded clones.

Germline lookup yields CDR1 MNHEY and CDR2 SVGAGI. The V and J ends lost 0 bases and 4 bases respectively, with 9 bases between them. The CDR3 consists of 14 residues. The receptor was isolated from an adult with an advanced solid tumor such as melanoma, head and neck, liver or kidney cancer. The chain carries TRBV6-5 and TRBJ1-2; tentatively, D is TRBD1 (6 bases). This sample comprised CD4+ or CD8+ T cells sorted from blood, obtained in a trial of the OX40 agonist ivuxolimab. The CDR3 reads CASSYSLGAYGYTF. The DNA for the CDR3 is TGTGCCAGCAGTTACTCGTTGGGGGCCTATGGCTACACCTTC.